This T cell receptor (beta chain) was sequenced for a study of PD-L1 blockade in urothelial cancer. The table came from immunoSEQ multiplex PCR; TCRdb's copy has only in-frame clones and leaves some out. Among 40,000 or so clones listed, roughly nine tenths were seen once. Noted time point: pretreatment peripheral blood. V was clipped by 9 bases and J by 5 bases; unmatched bases: 12. The CDR3 consists of 16 residues. Germline V gene data show CDR1 as MGHDK and CDR2 as SYGVNS. J is TRBJ2-2 and V is TRBV25-1; 10 nucleotides align to TRBD1. The source was PBMCs, collected around atezolizumab (anti-PD-L1) treatment. The clonotype originates from a woman aged 60-70 years with urothelial cancer. The CDR3 reads CASSPTGGAITGELFF. The CDR3 DNA reads as TGTGCCAGTAGTCCGACAGGGGGCGCCATAACCGGGGAGCTGTTTTTT. The variable domain in full, with the rest retrieved from reference TRBV25-1 and TRBJ2-2, is EADIYQTPRYLVIGTGKKITLECSQTMGHDKMYWYQQDPGMELHLIHYSYGVNSTEKGDLSSESTVSRIRTEHFPLTLESARPSHTSQYLCASSPTGGAITGELFFGEGSRLTVL.